These 7 T cell receptor beta chains were sequenced from one sample in a study of cytomegalovirus exposure and HLA in healthy donors. The assay was immunoSEQ multiplex PCR, and TCRdb's table has in-frame clones only and misses some. The top ten hold about 1.9% of the sample, which has fewer than 100,000 clones, approximately 91% seen once. Sequenced: PBMCs. The source is a man aged 25-45 years in good health and CMV-seronegative.

The rearrangement links TRBV6-5 to TRBJ2-1; maybe TRBD1 (7 bases). The CDR3 length is 12 residues. Germline loops: CDR1 MNHEY, CDR2 SVGAGI. V lost 7 bases to trimming and J lost 10 bases, with 14 bases between them. CDR3 in DNA: TGTGCCAGCACCTACAGGGGAGGAGAGCAGTTCTTC. Translated, it gives CASTYRGGEQFF.

The chain has TRBV7-9 and TRBJ2-7, with D uncertain. Germline V gene lookup returns CDR1 SEHNR and CDR2 FQNEAQ (reference sequence). Trimming removed 2 bases at V and 6 bases at J, with 8 bases between. This CDR3 spans 12 amino acids. CDR3 in DNA: TGTGCCAGCAGCTTATCAGTGCCCGAGCAGTACTTC. Residues: CASSLSVPEQYF.

Details on this clone: At one boundary the junction diverges from the germline segment, which might be a read error. The V call is TRBV7-7, the J call TRBJ2-5, with 8 nucleotides matching TRBD1. This CDR3 contains 16 residues. Germline CDR1 and CDR2: SSHAT and FNYEAQ (reference sequence). Written as DNA, the CDR3 is TGTGCTAGCAGCTTAGCCCCCGGACAGGGTGTCGAGACCCAGTACTTC. It yields the protein CASSLAPGQGVETQYF.

J is TRBJ2-1 and V is TRBV5-1; 8 bases are a match to TRBD2. The CDR3 contains 17 residues. The germline CDR1 and CDR2 sequences are SGHRS and YFSETQ. The V gene end was trimmed by 2 bases and the J gene end by 0 bases; junction bases not matched to a gene: 7. Here the CDR3 DNA reads TGCGCCAGCAGCTTAAGCGGGAGAACCGCCTCCTACAATGAGCAGTTCTTC. Residues: CASSLSGRTASYNEQFF.

V is TRBV7-2 and J is TRBJ2-2, with 9 nucleotides matching TRBD1. The CDR3 runs 15 residues. V gave up 5 bases and J gave up 5 bases; unmatched junction bases: 6. Germline V gene sequence: CDR1 SGHTA, CDR2 FQGNSA. The CDR3 DNA sequence: TGTGCCAGCAGCCCGCAGACAGGGGGGACCGGGGAGCTGTTTTTT. Residues: CASSPQTGGTGELFF.

The chain employs TRBV5-1 and TRBJ1-2, with TRBD1 matching over 10 bases. In germline, CDR1 is SGHRS, CDR2 YFSETQ. This CDR3 is built from 14 residues. The trim removed 0 bases at V and 8 bases at J, leaving 4 bases unmatched. CDR3 coding DNA: TGCGCCAGCAGCTTGGGGGACAGGGGTGTCGGCTACACCTTC. This sequence encodes CASSLGDRGVGYTF. The complete variable domain, with remaining parts taken from reference TRBV5-1 and TRBJ1-2, reads KAGVTQTPRYLIKTRGQQVTLSCSPISGHRSVSWYQQTPGQGLQFLFEYFSETQRNKGNFPGRFSGRQFSNSRSEMNVSTLELGDSALYLCASSLGDRGVGYTFGSGTRLTVV.

The V gene is TRBV28, the J gene TRBJ1-5; D is unresolved. CDR3 length: 15 residues. CDR1 MDHEN and CDR2 SYDVKM come from the germline V gene. Deletions cut 6 bases from V and 4 bases from J, with 16 bases between. The CDR3 loop is CASRRGIVRNQPQHF. Here the CDR3 DNA reads TGTGCCAGCAGGAGAGGTATAGTTCGAAATCAGCCCCAGCATTTT.